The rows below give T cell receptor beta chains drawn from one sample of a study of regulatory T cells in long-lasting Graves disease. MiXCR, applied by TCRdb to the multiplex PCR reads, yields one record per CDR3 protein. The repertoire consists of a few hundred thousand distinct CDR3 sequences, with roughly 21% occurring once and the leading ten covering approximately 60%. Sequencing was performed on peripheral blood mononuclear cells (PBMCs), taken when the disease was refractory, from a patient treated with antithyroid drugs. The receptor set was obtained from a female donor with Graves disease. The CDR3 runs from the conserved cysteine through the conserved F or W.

cdr3_aa: CASSLLAGASDEQFF
j_call: TRBJ2-1
v_call: TRBV5-1

cdr3_aa: CATSTGTGNSYTQYF
j_call: TRBJ2-3
v_call: TRBV24-1

cdr3_aa: CASSWDETYEQYF
j_call: TRBJ2-7
v_call: TRBV6-5

cdr3_aa: CASSDLGGNEQFF
j_call: TRBJ2-1
v_call: TRBV6-1

cdr3_aa: CAWSVSGNQETQYF
j_call: TRBJ2-5
v_call: TRBV30

cdr3_aa: CASSYLRGKETQYF
j_call: TRBJ2-5
v_call: TRBV6-2/TRBV6-3

cdr3_aa: CASSQISGQGQNTEAFF
j_call: TRBJ1-1
v_call: TRBV19

cdr3_aa: CATSRPGQMNTEAFF
j_call: TRBJ1-1
v_call: TRBV15

cdr3_aa: CASSPLPGTAAYEQYF
j_call: TRBJ2-7
v_call: TRBV28

cdr3_aa: CASSPRGNEKLFF
j_call: TRBJ1-4
v_call: TRBV12-3/TRBV12-4

cdr3_aa: CAVSPGALMNTEAFF
j_call: TRBJ1-1
v_call: TRBV27

cdr3_aa: CASSSDRDRVIGTGELFF
j_call: TRBJ2-2
v_call: TRBV27

cdr3_aa: CSVWGSSGEQYF
j_call: TRBJ2-7
v_call: TRBV29-1

cdr3_aa: CSVEVETSGTQYF
j_call: TRBJ2-5
v_call: TRBV29-1

cdr3_aa: CASSPRGNLNTEAFF
j_call: TRBJ1-1
v_call: TRBV18

cdr3_aa: CSASSDMYYNEQFF
j_call: TRBJ2-1
v_call: TRBV20-1

cdr3_aa: CASSPEGAQNSPLHF
j_call: TRBJ1-6
v_call: TRBV6-1

cdr3_aa: CASSTLPGQGTTEAFF
j_call: TRBJ1-1
v_call: TRBV19

cdr3_aa: CASSSSPRGETQYF
j_call: TRBJ2-5
v_call: TRBV11-2

cdr3_aa: CASSRGDSSTDTQYF
j_call: TRBJ2-3
v_call: TRBV12-3/TRBV12-4

cdr3_aa: CASRTESYEQYF
j_call: TRBJ2-7
v_call: TRBV28

cdr3_aa: CASSLDRGHEQYF
j_call: TRBJ2-7
v_call: TRBV27

cdr3_aa: CASSLVSPTYEQYF
j_call: TRBJ2-7
v_call: TRBV7-2

cdr3_aa: CASSLGLAGREQYF
j_call: TRBJ2-7
v_call: TRBV5-6

cdr3_aa: CASSRRPGANVLTF
j_call: TRBJ2-6
v_call: TRBV27

cdr3_aa: CASRPPGTSRNTIYF
j_call: TRBJ1-3
v_call: TRBV6-1

cdr3_aa: CASSQGTGGRASGELFF
j_call: TRBJ2-2
v_call: TRBV3-1

cdr3_aa: CASSQGLSYEQYF
j_call: TRBJ2-7
v_call: TRBV11-2

cdr3_aa: CASSLERGSGGTQYF
j_call: TRBJ2-5
v_call: TRBV7-2

cdr3_aa: CSANSDSYNEQFF
j_call: TRBJ2-1
v_call: TRBV20-1

cdr3_aa: CASSEETGLTRATNNEQFF
j_call: TRBJ2-1
v_call: TRBV6-1

cdr3_aa: CASGGRDTGELFF
j_call: TRBJ2-2
v_call: TRBV5-1

cdr3_aa: CASSLSIQETQYF
j_call: TRBJ2-5
v_call: TRBV7-9

cdr3_aa: CASSFPGTGGHEQYF
j_call: TRBJ2-7
v_call: TRBV7-9

cdr3_aa: CASSQVPSGPYGQYF
j_call: TRBJ2-7
v_call: TRBV3-1

cdr3_aa: CAWRRKGQGASGNTIYF
j_call: TRBJ1-3
v_call: TRBV30

cdr3_aa: CASSNHRVHNTEAFF
j_call: TRBJ1-1
v_call: TRBV7-9

cdr3_aa: CASRPGTGWAKDTGELFF
j_call: TRBJ2-2
v_call: TRBV27

cdr3_aa: CASSSWQETQYF
j_call: TRBJ2-5
v_call: TRBV11-2

cdr3_aa: CASSEGDSNTEAFF
j_call: TRBJ1-1
v_call: TRBV6-1

cdr3_aa: CASSERLGYNEQFF
j_call: TRBJ2-1
v_call: TRBV2

cdr3_aa: CASSSPGGEQFF
j_call: TRBJ2-1
v_call: TRBV27

cdr3_aa: CASSSQGYLANTEAFF
j_call: TRBJ1-1
v_call: TRBV28

cdr3_aa: CASSLGLAGGGEQYF
j_call: TRBJ2-7
v_call: TRBV7-2

cdr3_aa: CASSEYDVEQFF
j_call: TRBJ2-1
v_call: TRBV10-2

cdr3_aa: CASSLSGQRIGFSTEAFF
j_call: TRBJ1-1
v_call: TRBV7-2